In its sample, the clone carrying this T cell receptor beta chain was seen once. Its antigen is unknown. The V gene lost 8 bases and the J gene lost 5 bases, with 15 bases spanning the gap. CDR1 is SNHLY and CDR2 is FYNNEI in the germline V gene. The CDR3 has 13 amino acids. MiXCR was run by TCRdb on the 5' RACE reads, yielding one entry per CDR3 protein. Here the sample spans 950 to 1,500 distinct CDR3 sequences, about 87% being singletons. The data belong to a study of identical twins' blood T cells. Study-level findings and limits: Twin repertoire similarity may partly reflect shared environment.

The sample comprised PBMCs. This sequence originates from a woman aged 18 to 55 in good health. J is TRBJ1-1 and V is TRBV2, with a possible D match to TRBD1 (5 bases). Written as DNA, the CDR3 is TGTGCCAGCGTACAGGATGGGGGGACTGAAGCTTTCTTT. It codes for CASVQDGGTEAFF.